This T cell receptor beta chain originates from a study of T cell responses to AZD1222 COVID-19 vaccine. Looking at the study overall: Second-dose intervals near 4 or 12 weeks were combined. Study-wide findings and caveats: After the peak T cell response, and only then, were repertoires sampled.

A remark on this clone: No antigen is known for it.

The trim removed 0 bases at V and 0 bases at J, leaving 1 base unmatched. CDR1 is SGHTS, CDR2 YDEGEE, per germline. CDR3 length: 16 amino acids. Produced via immunoSEQ multiplex PCR; TCRdb's table is partial and in-frame only. The table includes about 140,000 clones, about 90% detected once. The TCR originated in an adult in good health. The sample here was peripheral blood, taken on day 0 of AZD1222 vaccination. This sequence joins TRBV5-8 and TRBJ1-4, with 8 bases matching TRBD1. The DNA for the CDR3 is TGTGCCAGCAGCTTGGGACAGGGGACAACTAATGAAAAACTGTTTTTT. Translation: CASSLGQGTTNEKLFF.